Following are 27 T cell receptor beta chains from one sample sequenced in a study of identical twins listed by TCRdb under 2016. The library was prepared using 5' RACE. Sequencing used an Illumina HiSeq 2000. TCRdb reanalyzed the raw reads on its own, using fastp at Q25 for trimming and MiXCR for clone calling, and kept in-frame beta chains. Duplicate CDR3 protein sequences are folded into a single record with the most common DNA and genes. The sample has just under 650,000 distinct CDR3 sequences on record, around 7.5% of them singletons. Around 1.6% of the sample is taken by the ten largest. The sample also formed part of further work on yellow fever vaccine responses in identical twins.

Material for sequencing was PBMCs. The source of these receptors is a woman aged 18-29 years in good health.

This clonotype appeared a few times. The chain has TRBV6-2 or TRBV6-3 and TRBJ1-1; the D is unclear. Trimming shortened V by 5 bases and J by 9 bases, and 13 bases separated the two germline ends. From germline, CDR1 is MNHEY and CDR2 SVGEGT. The CDR3 consists of 12 residues. DNA of the CDR3: TGTGCCAGCAGTCCTAGGACGGTTAAAGCTTTCTTT. Translated: CASSPRTVKAFF.

This clonotype has at least ten counts. This chain uses TRBV20-1 with TRBJ1-1, with 8 positions matching TRBD1. CDR3 length: 16 amino acids. Germline V gives CDR1 DFQATT, CDR2 SNEGSKA (reference sequence). The V and J ends lost 5 bases and 0 bases, in that order; junction bases with no gene match: 11. The chain's CDR3 is CSASRTGSILNTEAFF. The CDR3 DNA sequence: TGCAGTGCTTCGCGGACAGGGTCCATCCTGAACACTGAAGCTTTCTTT.

This clonotype has a count of ten or more. CDR3 region: CASSEVPGRQPQHF. As DNA, the CDR3 is TGTGCCAGCAGTGAGGTTCCAGGGCGTCAGCCCCAGCATTTT. The chain uses TRBV2 and TRBJ1-5, with D possibly being TRBD1 (5 bases). The CDR3 covers 14 residues. With 3 bases removed from V and 6 bases from J, the gap between germline ends came to 12 bases. CDR1 SNHLY and CDR2 FYNNEI come from the germline V gene.

CDR3 DNA: TGTGCCACCAGCACCAGCCGTACAGGGTCCCCCTGGGAGCAGTACGTC. It encodes CATSTSRTGSPWEQYV. This chain links TRBV15 with TRBJ2-7; possible D gene TRBD1, 6 bases. The CDR3 length is 16 residues. CDR1 and CDR2 from the germline V gene are LNHNV and YYDKDF (reference sequence). V was shortened by 4 bases and J by 7 bases, with 23 bases between the two germline ends.

This clonotype was counted ten times or more. This chain connects TRBV7-9 to TRBJ1-4; D is unclear. V lost 5 bases to trimming and J lost 0 bases, with 10 bases between them. This CDR3 comprises 15 residues. Germline assignment: CDR1 SEHNR and CDR2 FQNEAQ (reference sequence). The chain's CDR3 is CASSQSGATNEKLFF. As DNA, the CDR3 is TGTGCCAGCAGCCAAAGCGGGGCAACTAATGAAAAACTGTTTTTT.

This chain connects TRBV2 to TRBJ2-2, with D possibly TRBD2 on 6 matching bases. CDR1 and CDR2 (germline): SNHLY, FYNNEI. The CDR3 runs 15 residues. Trimming left V 4 bases short and J 6 bases short, with 15 bases between. CDR3 in amino acids: CASSGTTAAAGELFF. In DNA, the CDR3 is TGTGCCAGCAGTGGGACTACAGCGGCTGCCGGGGAGCTGTTTTTT.

Ten or more counts support this clonotype. The chain carries TRBV12-3 or TRBV12-4 and TRBJ2-1; D remains ambiguous. This CDR3 comprises 15 residues. Trimming took off 3 bases at V and 0 bases at J, with 9 bases between the two ends. The CDR3 DNA reads as TGTGCCAGCAGTTTGGCGGATAGCTCCTACAATGAGCAGTTCTTC. Its translation: CASSLADSSYNEQFF.

At least ten counts were recorded for this clonotype. V and J are TRBV12-3 or TRBV12-4 and TRBJ2-6; 12 bases line up with TRBD1. The CDR3 spans 17 residues. Trimming took 6 bases from V and 0 from J; bases not matched to a gene: 3. Here the CDR3 reads CASSLGQGASGANVLTF. CDR3 nucleotides: TGTGCCAGCAGCTTGGGACAGGGGGCCTCTGGGGCCAACGTCCTGACTTTC.

This clonotype has a count of ten or more. The chain combines TRBV6-4 with TRBJ2-3; TRBD2 matches 11 bases. There are 15 residues in the CDR3. Trimming removed 3 bases from V and 2 bases from J; junction bases left unmatched: 1. The germline V gene encodes CDR1 MRHNA and CDR2 SNTAGT. The CDR3: CASSETSGATDTQYF. In nucleotides, the CDR3 is TGTGCCAGCAGTGAGACTAGCGGGGCCACAGATACGCAGTATTTT.

The rearrangement uses TRBV3-1 and TRBJ2-5; D ambiguous. The length of the CDR3 is 11 residues. The ends were cut back, 6 bases at V and 7 bases at J, with 9 bases in the middle. In germline, CDR1 is LGHDT, CDR2 YNNKEL (reference sequence). CDR3 bases: TGTGCCAGCAGTTCGCAGTGGACCCAGTACTTC. The encoded protein is CASSSQWTQYF.

In this sample, this clonotype turned up a few times. This chain joins TRBV5-6 and TRBJ2-2, with TRBD1 matching over 12 bases. The CDR3 covers 16 residues. V was pared by 5 bases and J by 4 bases, with 6 bases of the junction left unmatched. The germline V gene has CDR1 SGHDT and CDR2 YYEEEE. The chain's CDR3 is CASRRDRGRITGELFF. In DNA, the CDR3 is TGTGCCAGCAGACGGGACAGGGGGCGGATCACCGGGGAGCTGTTTTTT.

The CDR3 coding sequence is TGTGCCACCAAGGGTGGTTTGGGTACCCTTAATGAAAAACTGTTTTTT. Translating it yields CATKGGLGTLNEKLFF. This sequence joins TRBV15 and TRBJ1-4; D is uncertain. Germline V gene lookup returns CDR1 LNHNV and CDR2 YYDKDF (reference sequence). V was pared by 7 bases and J by 4 bases, with 19 bases between. This CDR3 region has 16 residues.

V gene TRBV27 combines with J gene TRBJ2-5, with 8 bases lining up with TRBD1. CDR3 length: 16 residues. Germline V lookup: CDR1 MNHEY, CDR2 SMNVEV (reference sequence). Trimming took 4 bases from V and 4 from J; bases not matched to a gene: 11. In nucleotides, the CDR3 is TGTGCCAGCAGTTCCAGGACAGGGTTTATAGGAGAGACCCAGTACTTC. As protein: CASSSRTGFIGETQYF.

V is TRBV27 and J is TRBJ1-1; no clear D. V lost 6 bases to trimming and J lost 7 bases, with 9 bases between them. Germline V gives CDR1 MNHEY, CDR2 SMNVEV (reference sequence). This CDR3 spans 11 amino acids. CDR3 sequence (DNA): TGTGCCAGCAGGACATGGGGTGAAGCTTTCTTT. It specifies CASRTWGEAFF.

This chain connects TRBV24-1 to TRBJ2-2, with D possibly TRBD2 on 6 matching bases. V lost 5 bases and J lost 0, with 12 bases in between. The CDR3 totals 16 residues. Per germline, CDR1 KGHDR and CDR2 SFDVKD. DNA for the CDR3: TGTGCCACCAGTGTGACGGGAGACGCGAACACCGGGGAGCTGTTTTTT. It codes for CATSVTGDANTGELFF.

The rearrangement joins TRBV5-1 to TRBJ2-5, with D possibly being TRBD1 (6 bases). This CDR3 comprises 16 residues. With 2 bases removed from V and 5 bases from J, the gap between germline ends came to 19 bases. The germline V gene has CDR1 SGHRS and CDR2 YFSETQ. CDR3 in DNA: TGCGCCAGCAGCTTTCTCCCCCCGGGGCAGGGGGAGACCCAGTACTTC. This codes for CASSFLPPGQGETQYF.

This clonotype has at least ten counts. CDR3 residues: CASSQISHPPSLFF. As DNA, the CDR3 is TGCGCCAGCAGCCAGATCTCCCATCCCCCATCGCTGTTTTTT. V usage is TRBV4-1 and J usage is TRBJ1-4; D not resolved. Germline loops: CDR1 MGHRA, CDR2 YSYEKL. V shed 3 bases and J shed 14 bases, with 19 bases lying between them. This CDR3 is 14 amino acids long.

CDR3 nucleotide sequence: TGCGCCAGCAGCCAAGAGGAGACAGGGAGTGGGTTCTACGAGCAGTACGTC. This codes for CASSQEETGSGFYEQYV. The chain is built from TRBV4-1 and TRBJ2-7; 7 positions match TRBD1. Germline V lookup: CDR1 MGHRA, CDR2 YSYEKL. The CDR3 sequence is 17 residues long. The trim removed 0 bases at V and 3 bases at J, leaving 11 bases unmatched.

V is TRBV3-1 and J is TRBJ1-2; D possibly corresponds to TRBD1 (5 bases). The CDR3 sequence is 14 residues long. Germline V CDR1 and CDR2: LGHDT, YNNKEL (reference sequence). V lost 4 bases and J lost 3, with 12 bases in between. CDR3 in DNA: TGTGCCAGCAGCCCATGGGGCAGGGACTATGGCTACACCTTC. The encoded protein is CASSPWGRDYGYTF.

This clonotype was counted only a few times. The V gene is TRBV9, the J gene TRBJ2-7; 8 bases agree with TRBD2. The CDR3 consists of 16 residues. The V segment lost 0 bases and the J segment 7 bases; nucleotides outside the gene matches: 12. CDR1 and CDR2 (germline): SGDLS, YYNGEE. The CDR3 region is CASSVDRSGGPFEQYF. CDR3 nucleotide sequence: TGTGCCAGCAGCGTAGACAGATCGGGAGGGCCGTTTGAGCAGTACTTC.

This clonotype was observed a handful of times. This chain uses TRBV28 with TRBJ1-5; D possibly corresponds to TRBD1 (6 bases). This CDR3 has 16 residues. CDR1 is MDHEN, CDR2 SYDVKM, per germline. V was clipped by 5 bases and J by 4 bases, with 18 bases between them. CDR3 sequence: CASSRVGGLTNQPQHF. The CDR3 nucleotides are TGTGCCAGCAGTAGAGTCGGGGGGCTAACAAATCAGCCCCAGCATTTT.

This clonotype was observed a handful of times. The chain is built from TRBV28 and TRBJ2-7, with a possible D match to TRBD2 (6 bases). Germline CDR1 reads MDHEN; CDR2 reads SYDVKM. Trimming shortened V by 2 bases and J by 0 bases, and 11 bases separated the two germline ends. The CDR3 is made up of 15 amino acids. The CDR3: CASSLIAGGSYEQYF. As DNA, the CDR3 is TGTGCCAGCAGTTTAATAGCCGGGGGCTCCTACGAGCAGTACTTC. Drawing the rest from reference TRBV28 and TRBJ2-7, the complete variable domain is DVKVTQSSRYLVKRTGEKVFLECVQDMDHENMFWYRQDPGLGLRLIYFSYDVKMKEKGDIPEGYSVSREKKERFSLILESASTNQTSMYLCASSLIAGGSYEQYFGPGTRLTVT.

The chain has TRBV6-6 and TRBJ1-1; D is unclear. The CDR3 contains 11 residues. Looked up from germline, CDR1 is MNHNY and CDR2 is SVGAGI (reference sequence). Between the trimmed V and J ends, which lost 6 bases and 7 bases, there was a span of 9 bases. CDR3 sequence reads: CASSLTGEAFF. The CDR3, as DNA: TGTGCCAGCAGCCTGACTGGTGAAGCTTTCTTT.

This clonotype appeared a few times. The chain links TRBV12-5 to TRBJ2-1; TRBD1 matches 7 bases. Germline loops: CDR1 LGHNT, CDR2 FRNRAP. Losses at the gene ends were 5 bases for V and 4 bases for J; bases not matched to a gene: 11. The CDR3 is 16 residues long. The DNA for the CDR3 is TGTGCTAGTGGTCCCCCAGACAGGGACCAATACAATGAGCAGTTCTTC. Amino acids: CASGPPDRDQYNEQFF.

The sample holds a few counts of this clonotype. This rearrangement joins TRBV3-1 to TRBJ1-5, with D unresolved. This CDR3 is built from 14 residues. V was pared by 0 bases and J by 2 bases, with 5 bases between. The germline gives CDR1 LGHDT, CDR2 YNNKEL (reference sequence). The CDR3 DNA sequence: TGTGCCAGCAGCCAAGATATGGGCAATCAGCCCCAGCATTTT. Translating it yields CASSQDMGNQPQHF.

The table lists this clonotype with a few counts. The rearrangement links TRBV29-1 to TRBJ1-1; D not resolved. The CDR3 length is 15 residues. The germline V gene has CDR1 SQVTM and CDR2 ANQGSEA. The ends were cut back, 3 bases at V and 1 base at J, with 15 bases in the middle. CDR3 sequence reads: CSVEFGKTTNTEAFF. The CDR3 coding sequence is TGCAGCGTTGAGTTCGGGAAGACGACGAACACTGAAGCTTTCTTT.

This clonotype was counted between two and nine times. The chain links TRBV19 to TRBJ1-5, with D unclear. The V and J ends lost 3 bases and 6 bases respectively, with 6 bases between them. The CDR3 is made up of 12 amino acids. The germline gives CDR1 LNHDA, CDR2 SQIVND (reference sequence). This chain's CDR3 is CASSILPQPQHF. CDR3 coding DNA: TGTGCCAGTAGTATTTTGCCTCAGCCCCAGCATTTT.